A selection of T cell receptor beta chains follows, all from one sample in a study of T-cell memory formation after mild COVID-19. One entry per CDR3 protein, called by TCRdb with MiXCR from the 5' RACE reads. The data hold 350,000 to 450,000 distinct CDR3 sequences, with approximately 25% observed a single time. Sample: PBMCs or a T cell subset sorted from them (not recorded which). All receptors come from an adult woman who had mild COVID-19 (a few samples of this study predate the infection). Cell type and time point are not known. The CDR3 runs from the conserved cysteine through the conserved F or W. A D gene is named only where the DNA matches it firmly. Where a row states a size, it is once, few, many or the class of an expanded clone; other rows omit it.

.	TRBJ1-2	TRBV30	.	CAWSSIHSYGYTF	TGTGCCTGGAGTTCCATACATAGCTATGGCTACACCTTC
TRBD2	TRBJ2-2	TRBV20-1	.	CSTRTSGGGAGELFF	TGCAGTACTCGGACTAGCGGAGGGGGGGCCGGGGAGCTGTTTTTT
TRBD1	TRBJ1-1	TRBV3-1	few	CASSQGQGSTEAFF	TGTGCCAGCAGCCAGGGACAGGGGAGTACTGAAGCTTTCTTT
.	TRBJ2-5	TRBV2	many	CASLVSNMETQYF	TGTGCCAGCTTAGTGAGTAACATGGAGACCCAGTACTTC
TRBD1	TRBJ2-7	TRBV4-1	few	CASSQEDRVYEQYF	TGCGCCAGCAGCCAAGAGGACAGGGTCTACGAGCAGTACTTC
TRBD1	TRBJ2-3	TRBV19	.	CASRLDRGPTDTQYF	TGTGCCAGTAGGCTGGACAGGGGCCCCACAGATACGCAGTATTTT
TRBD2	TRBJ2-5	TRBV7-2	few	CASSPGGVRGETQYF	TGTGCCAGCAGCCCGGGAGGGGTCCGCGGTGAGACCCAGTACTTC
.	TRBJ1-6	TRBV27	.	CASSLWGTNSPLHF	TGTGCCAGCAGTTTATGGGGGACCAATTCACCCCTCCACTTT
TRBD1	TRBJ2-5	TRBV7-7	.	CASSSGQGYEETQYF	TGTGCCAGCAGCTCTGGACAGGGCTATGAGGAGACCCAGTACTTC
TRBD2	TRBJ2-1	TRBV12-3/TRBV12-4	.	CASTLSGGVNEQFF	TGTGCCAGCACCCTCAGCGGGGGGGTAAATGAGCAGTTCTTC
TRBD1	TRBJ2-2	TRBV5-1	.	CASSLGTGNIKATGELFF	TGCGCCAGCAGCTTAGGGACAGGGAATATCAAAGCCACCGGGGAGCTGTTTTTT
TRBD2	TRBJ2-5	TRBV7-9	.	CASSLAASGFQETQYF	TGTGCCAGCAGCTTAGCGGCTAGCGGATTCCAAGAGACCCAGTACTTC
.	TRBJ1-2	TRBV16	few	CASSHPGRTNYGYTF	TGTGCCAGCAGCCATCCTGGACGGACTAACTATGGCTACACCTTC
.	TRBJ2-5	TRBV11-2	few	CASSLVAIQETQYF	TGTGCCAGCAGCTTAGTAGCAATACAAGAGACCCAGTACTTC
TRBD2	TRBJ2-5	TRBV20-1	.	CSAPPLERGQETQYF	TGCAGTGCCCCCCCTCTCGAGCGGGGCCAAGAGACCCAGTACTTC
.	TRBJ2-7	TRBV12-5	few	CASGLGGVDEQYF	TGTGCTAGTGGTTTGGGCGGGGTGGACGAGCAGTACTTC
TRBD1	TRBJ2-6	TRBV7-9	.	CASSLGQGASSGANVLTF	TGTGCCAGCAGCTTGGGACAGGGGGCTAGCTCTGGGGCCAACGTCCTGACTTTC
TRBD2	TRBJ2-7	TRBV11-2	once	CASHVAGDEQYF	TGTGCCAGCCACGTCGCGGGGGACGAGCAGTACTTC
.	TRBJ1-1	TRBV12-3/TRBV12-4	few	CASSLRAGMNTEAFF	TGTGCCAGCAGTTTACGTGCAGGGATGAACACTGAAGCTTTCTTT
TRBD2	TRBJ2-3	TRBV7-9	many	CASSRGLAGVSDTQYF	TGTGCCAGCAGCCGCGGACTAGCGGGGGTATCAGATACGCAGTATTTT
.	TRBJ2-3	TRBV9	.	CASSVVGGVGADTQYF	TGTGCCAGCAGCGTAGTAGGGGGTGTAGGGGCAGATACGCAGTATTTT
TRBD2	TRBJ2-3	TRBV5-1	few	CASSLTQAGVRTDTQYF	TGCGCCAGCAGCTTGACCCAAGCGGGAGTTAGGACAGATACGCAGTATTTT
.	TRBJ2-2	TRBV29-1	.	CSVEGIPGELFF	TGCAGCGTTGAAGGGATACCTGGGGAGCTGTTTTTT
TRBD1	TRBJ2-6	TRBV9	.	CASSDTGTGGAGANVLTF	TGTGCCAGCAGCGACACCGGGACAGGGGGCGCTGGGGCCAACGTCCTGACTTTC
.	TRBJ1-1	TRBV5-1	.	CASSRGQTLNTEAFF	TGCGCCAGCAGCCGAGGACAGACTTTGAACACTGAAGCTTTCTTT
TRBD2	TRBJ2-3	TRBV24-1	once	CATSDLERETDTQYF	TGTGCCACCAGTGATTTGGAGCGGGAGACAGATACGCAGTATTTT
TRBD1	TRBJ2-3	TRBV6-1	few	CASLRDRGTDTQYF	TGTGCCAGCCTCCGGGACAGGGGGACAGATACGCAGTATTTT
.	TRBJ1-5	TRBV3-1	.	CASSPSSSQPQHF	TGTGCCAGCAGCCCCTCGAGTTCTCAGCCCCAGCATTTT
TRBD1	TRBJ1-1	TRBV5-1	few	CASSPTTGGGTEAFF	TGCGCCAGCAGCCCAACGACAGGGGGTGGCACTGAAGCTTTCTTT
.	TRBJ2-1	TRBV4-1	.	CASSQDLGEQFF	TGCGCCAGCAGCCAAGATCTGGGGGAGCAGTTCTTC
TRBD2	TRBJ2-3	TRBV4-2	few	CASSHQGTSGRDTQYF	TGTGCCAGCAGCCACCAGGGGACTAGCGGGAGAGATACGCAGTATTTT
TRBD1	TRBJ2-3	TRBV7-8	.	CASRAGTGAGTQYF	TGTGCCAGCAGGGCCGGGACAGGGGCTGGGACGCAGTATTTT
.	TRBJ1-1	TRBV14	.	CASSNPGVVAEAFF	TGTGCCAGCAGCAACCCAGGGGTCGTCGCTGAAGCTTTCTTT
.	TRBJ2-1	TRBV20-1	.	CSAKGIANEQFF	TGCAGTGCCAAGGGTATCGCGAATGAGCAGTTCTTC
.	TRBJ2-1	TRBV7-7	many	CASSLEASGHSYNEQFF	TGTGCTAGCAGCTTAGAGGCCAGCGGGCACTCCTACAATGAGCAGTTCTTC
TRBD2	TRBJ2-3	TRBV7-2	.	CASSPGGLGSDTQYF	TGTGCCAGCAGCCCCGGGGGACTAGGATCAGATACGCAGTATTTT
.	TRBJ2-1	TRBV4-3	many	CASSQDFRGEQFF	TGCGCCAGCAGCCAAGATTTCCGAGGAGAGCAGTTCTTC
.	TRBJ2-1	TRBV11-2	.	CASSLRFTPRNEQFF	TGTGCCAGCAGCTTAAGGTTCACCCCGAGGAATGAGCAGTTCTTC
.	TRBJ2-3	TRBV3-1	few	CASSLGHKSTDTQYF	TGTGCCAGCAGCCTGGGACATAAGAGCACAGATACGCAGTATTTT
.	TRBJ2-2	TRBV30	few	CAWTRRGDGELFF	TGTGCCTGGACGAGGAGGGGTGACGGGGAGCTGTTTTTT
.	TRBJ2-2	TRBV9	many	CASSVFIGELFF	TGTGCCAGCAGCGTATTTATCGGGGAGCTGTTTTTT
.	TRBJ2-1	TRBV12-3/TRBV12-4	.	CASSFWERDEQFF	TGTGCCAGCAGTTTTTGGGAGCGGGATGAGCAGTTCTTC